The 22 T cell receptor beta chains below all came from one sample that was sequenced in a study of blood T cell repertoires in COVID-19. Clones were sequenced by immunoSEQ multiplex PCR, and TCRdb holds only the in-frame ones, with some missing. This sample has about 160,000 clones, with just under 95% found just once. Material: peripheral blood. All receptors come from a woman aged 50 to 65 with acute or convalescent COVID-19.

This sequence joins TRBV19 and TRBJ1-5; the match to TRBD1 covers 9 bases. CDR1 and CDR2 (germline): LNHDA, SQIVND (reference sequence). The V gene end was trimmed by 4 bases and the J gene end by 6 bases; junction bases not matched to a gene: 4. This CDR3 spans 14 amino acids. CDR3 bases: TGTGCCAGTAGTAGAGAGACAGGGGGTCAGCCCCAGCATTTT. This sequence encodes CASSRETGGQPQHF. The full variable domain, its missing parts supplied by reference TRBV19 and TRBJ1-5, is DGGITQSPKYLFRKEGQNVTLSCEQNLNHDAMYWYRQDPGQGLRLIYYSQIVNDFQKGDIAEGYSVSREKKESFPLTVTSAQKNPTAFYLCASSRETGGQPQHFGDGTRLSIL.

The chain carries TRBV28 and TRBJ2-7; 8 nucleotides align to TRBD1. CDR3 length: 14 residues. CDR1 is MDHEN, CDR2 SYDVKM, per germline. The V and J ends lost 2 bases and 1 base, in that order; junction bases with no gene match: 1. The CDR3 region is CASSLHRGSYEQYF. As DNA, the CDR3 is TGTGCCAGCAGTTTACACAGGGGGTCCTACGAGCAGTACTTC. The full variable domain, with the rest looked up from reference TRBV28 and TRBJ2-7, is DVKVTQSSRYLVKRTGEKVFLECVQDMDHENMFWYRQDPGLGLRLIYFSYDVKMKEKGDIPEGYSVSREKKERFSLILESASTNQTSMYLCASSLHRGSYEQYFGPGTRLTVT.

Written as DNA, the CDR3 is TGTGCCAGCAGTGTTTTCGCGTGGAGCGGGCGAGGAGGCTACACCTTC. Translating it yields CASSVFAWSGRGGYTF. This chain joins TRBV2 and TRBJ1-2; no clear D gene. Germline V CDR1 and CDR2: SNHLY, FYNNEI. The V and J ends lost 4 bases and 8 bases respectively, with 23 bases between them. This CDR3 has 16 amino acids.

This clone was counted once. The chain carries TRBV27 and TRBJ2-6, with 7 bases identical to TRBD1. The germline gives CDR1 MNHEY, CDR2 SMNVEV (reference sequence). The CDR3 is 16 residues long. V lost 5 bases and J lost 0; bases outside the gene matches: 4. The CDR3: CASSVGTASGANVLTF. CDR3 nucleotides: TGTGCCAGCAGTGTCGGGACAGCCTCTGGGGCCAACGTCCTGACTTTC. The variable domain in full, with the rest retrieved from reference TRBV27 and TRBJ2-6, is EAQVTQNPRYLITVTGKKLTVTCSQNMNHEYMSWYRQDPGLGLRQIYYSMNVEVTDKGDVPEGYKVSRKEKRNFPLILESPSPNQTSLYFCASSVGTASGANVLTFGAGSRLTVL.

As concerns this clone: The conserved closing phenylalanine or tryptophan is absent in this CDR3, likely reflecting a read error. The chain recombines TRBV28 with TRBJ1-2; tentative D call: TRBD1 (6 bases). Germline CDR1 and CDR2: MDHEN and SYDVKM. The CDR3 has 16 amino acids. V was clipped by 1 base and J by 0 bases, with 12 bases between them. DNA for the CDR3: TGTGCCAGCAGTTTATCGGACAGCAGAGCTAACTATGGCTACACCCTC. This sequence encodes CASSLSDSRANYGYTL.

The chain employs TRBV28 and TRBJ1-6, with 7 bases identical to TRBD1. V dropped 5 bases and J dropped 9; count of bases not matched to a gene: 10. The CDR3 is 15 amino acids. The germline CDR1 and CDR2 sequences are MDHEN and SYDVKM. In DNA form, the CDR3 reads TGTGCCAGCAGTCATAGGCGACAGGGAGGTTCACCCCTCCACTTT. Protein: CASSHRRQGGSPLHF.

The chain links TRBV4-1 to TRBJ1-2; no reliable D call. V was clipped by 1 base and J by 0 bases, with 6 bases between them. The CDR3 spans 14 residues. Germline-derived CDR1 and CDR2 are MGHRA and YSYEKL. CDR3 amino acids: CASSQGAANYGYTF. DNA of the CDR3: TGCGCCAGCAGCCAAGGGGCAGCTAACTATGGCTACACCTTC.

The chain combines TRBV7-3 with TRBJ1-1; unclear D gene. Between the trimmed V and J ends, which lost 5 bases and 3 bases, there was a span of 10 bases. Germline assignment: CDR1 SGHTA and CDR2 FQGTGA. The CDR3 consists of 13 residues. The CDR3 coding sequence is TGTGCCAGCAGCCTCCAACGGGACACTGAAGCTTTCTTT. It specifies CASSLQRDTEAFF.

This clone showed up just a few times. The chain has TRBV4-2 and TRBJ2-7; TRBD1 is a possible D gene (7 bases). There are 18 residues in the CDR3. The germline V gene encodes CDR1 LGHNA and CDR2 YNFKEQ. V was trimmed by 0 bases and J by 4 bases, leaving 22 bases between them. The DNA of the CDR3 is TGTGCCAGCAGCCAAGAGCCAGGGGGGATAGACAGGCATTACGAGCAGTACTTC. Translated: CASSQEPGGIDRHYEQYF.

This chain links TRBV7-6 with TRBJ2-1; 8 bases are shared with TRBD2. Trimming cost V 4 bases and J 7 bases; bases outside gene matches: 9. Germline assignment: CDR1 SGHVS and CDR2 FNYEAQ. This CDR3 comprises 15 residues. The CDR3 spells CASSYTGGNRNEQFF. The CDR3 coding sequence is TGTGCCAGCAGCTACACGGGGGGGAATCGAAATGAGCAGTTCTTC.

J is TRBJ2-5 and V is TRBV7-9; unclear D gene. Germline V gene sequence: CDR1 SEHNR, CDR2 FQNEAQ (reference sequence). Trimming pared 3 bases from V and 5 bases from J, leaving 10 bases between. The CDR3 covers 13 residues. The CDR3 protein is CASSFRVYETQYF. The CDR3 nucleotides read TGTGCCAGCAGCTTCCGGGTCTATGAGACCCAGTACTTC. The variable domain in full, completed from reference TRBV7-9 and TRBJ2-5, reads DTGVSQNPRHKITKRGQNVTFRCDPISEHNRLYWYRQTLGQGPEFLTYFQNEAQLEKSRLLSDRFSAERPKGSFSTLEIQRTEQGDSAMYLCASSFRVYETQYFGPGTRLLVL.

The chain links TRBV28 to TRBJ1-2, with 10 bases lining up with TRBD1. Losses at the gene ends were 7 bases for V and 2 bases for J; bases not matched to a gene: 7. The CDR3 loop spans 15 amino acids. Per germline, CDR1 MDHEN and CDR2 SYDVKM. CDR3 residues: CASTTGGAPNYGYTF. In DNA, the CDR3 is TGTGCCAGCACGACAGGGGGCGCGCCCAACTATGGCTACACCTTC.

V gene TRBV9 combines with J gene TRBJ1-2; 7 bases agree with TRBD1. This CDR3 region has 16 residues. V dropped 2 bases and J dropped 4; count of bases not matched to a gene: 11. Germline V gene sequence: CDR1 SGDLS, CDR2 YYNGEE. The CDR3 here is CASSVGQAFSFYGYTF. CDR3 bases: TGTGCCAGCAGCGTCGGACAGGCTTTTTCCTTCTATGGCTACACCTTC.

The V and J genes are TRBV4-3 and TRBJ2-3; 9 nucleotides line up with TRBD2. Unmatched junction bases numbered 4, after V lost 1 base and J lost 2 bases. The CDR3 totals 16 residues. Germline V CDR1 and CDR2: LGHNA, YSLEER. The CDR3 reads CASSQVVAGVTDTQYF. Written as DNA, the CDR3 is TGCGCCAGCAGCCAAGTGGTAGCGGGAGTCACAGATACGCAGTATTTT.

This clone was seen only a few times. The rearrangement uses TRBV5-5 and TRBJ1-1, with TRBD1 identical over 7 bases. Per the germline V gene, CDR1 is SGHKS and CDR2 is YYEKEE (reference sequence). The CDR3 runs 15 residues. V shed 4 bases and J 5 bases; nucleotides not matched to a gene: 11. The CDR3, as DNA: TGTGCCAGCAGCCAATTTTCAGGGGGGCGAACTGAAGCTTTCTTT. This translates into CASSQFSGGRTEAFF.

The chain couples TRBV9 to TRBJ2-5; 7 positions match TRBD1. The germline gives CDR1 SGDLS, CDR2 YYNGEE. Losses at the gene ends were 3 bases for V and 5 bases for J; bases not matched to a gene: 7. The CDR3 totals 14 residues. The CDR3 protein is CASSATTRGETQYF. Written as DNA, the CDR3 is TGTGCCAGCAGCGCAACAACCAGGGGGGAGACCCAGTACTTC.

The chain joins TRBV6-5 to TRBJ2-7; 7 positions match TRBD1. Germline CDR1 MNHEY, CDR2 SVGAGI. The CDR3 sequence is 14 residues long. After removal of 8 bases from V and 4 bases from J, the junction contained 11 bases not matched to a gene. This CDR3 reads CASREPGQSYEQYF. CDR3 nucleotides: TGTGCCAGCCGCGAACCGGGACAGTCGTACGAGCAGTACTTC.

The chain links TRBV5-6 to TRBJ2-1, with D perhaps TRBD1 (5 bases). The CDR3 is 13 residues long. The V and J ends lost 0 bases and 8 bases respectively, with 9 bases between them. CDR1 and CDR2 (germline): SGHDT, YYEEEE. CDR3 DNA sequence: TGTGCCAGCAGCTTGGGCAGGGCCCATGAGCAGTTCTTC. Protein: CASSLGRAHEQFF.

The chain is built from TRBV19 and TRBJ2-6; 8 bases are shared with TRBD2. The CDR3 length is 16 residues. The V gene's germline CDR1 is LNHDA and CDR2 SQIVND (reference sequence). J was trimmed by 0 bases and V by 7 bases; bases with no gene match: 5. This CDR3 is CASTRAGGSGANVLTF. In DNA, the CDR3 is TGTGCCAGTACACGGGCGGGGGGCTCTGGGGCCAACGTCCTGACTTTC.

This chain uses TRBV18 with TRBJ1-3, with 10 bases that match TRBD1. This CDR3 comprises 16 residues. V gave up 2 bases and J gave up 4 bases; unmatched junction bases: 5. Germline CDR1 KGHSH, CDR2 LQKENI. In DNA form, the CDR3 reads TGTGCCAGCTCACCAAGGGGACAGGGGCAAGGAAACACCATATATTTT. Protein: CASSPRGQGQGNTIYF.

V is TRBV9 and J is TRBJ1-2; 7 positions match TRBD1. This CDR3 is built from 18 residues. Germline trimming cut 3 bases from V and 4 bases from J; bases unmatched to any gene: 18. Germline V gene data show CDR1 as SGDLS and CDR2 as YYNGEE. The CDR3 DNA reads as TGTGCCAGCAGCGCCGGGACAGTCAAAGATTGGGGTGGCTATGGCTACACCTTC. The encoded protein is CASSAGTVKDWGGYGYTF. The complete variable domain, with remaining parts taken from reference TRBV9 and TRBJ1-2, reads DSGVTQTPKHLITATGQRVTLRCSPRSGDLSVYWYQQSLDQGLQFLIQYYNGEERAKGNILERFSAQQFPDLHSELNLSSLELGDSALYFCASSAGTVKDWGGYGYTFGSGTRLTVV.

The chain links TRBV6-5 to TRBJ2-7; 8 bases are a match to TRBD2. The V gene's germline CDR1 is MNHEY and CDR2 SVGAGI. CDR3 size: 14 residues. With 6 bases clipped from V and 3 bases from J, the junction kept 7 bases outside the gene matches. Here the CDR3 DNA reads TGTGCCAGCAGGGGGGGACTAGAGGACTACGAGCAGTACTTC. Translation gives CASRGGLEDYEQYF.